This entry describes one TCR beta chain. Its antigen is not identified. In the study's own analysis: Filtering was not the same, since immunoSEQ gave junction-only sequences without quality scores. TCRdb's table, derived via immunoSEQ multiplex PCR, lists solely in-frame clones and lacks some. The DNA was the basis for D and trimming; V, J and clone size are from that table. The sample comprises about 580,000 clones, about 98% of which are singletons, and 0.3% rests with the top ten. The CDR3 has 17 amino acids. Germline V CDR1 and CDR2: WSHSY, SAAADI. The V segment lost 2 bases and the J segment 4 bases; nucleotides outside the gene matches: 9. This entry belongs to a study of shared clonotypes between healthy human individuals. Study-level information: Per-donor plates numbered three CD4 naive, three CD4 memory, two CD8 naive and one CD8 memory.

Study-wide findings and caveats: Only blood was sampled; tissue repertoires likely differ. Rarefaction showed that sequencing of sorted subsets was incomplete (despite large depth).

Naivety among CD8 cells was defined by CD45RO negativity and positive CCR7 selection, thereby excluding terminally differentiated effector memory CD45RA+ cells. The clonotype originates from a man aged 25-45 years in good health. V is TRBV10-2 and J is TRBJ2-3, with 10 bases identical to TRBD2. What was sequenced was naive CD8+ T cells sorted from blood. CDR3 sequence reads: CASSETASGRGADTQYF. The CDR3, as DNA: TGCGCCAGCAGTGAGACGGCTAGCGGGAGAGGGGCAGATACGCAGTATTTT.